The T cell receptor beta chain under discussion was sequenced for a study of T cell repertoires in cytomegalovirus infection. Study information: TCR beta signatures that were public indicated CMV infection and matching HLA type. Study-level points and caveats: Of the TCR beta families, the public ones yielded a cumulative frequency that identified carriers of CMV plus the relevant HLA. The response measured ex vivo was dominated by TCR beta clonotypes (HLA-C-restricted and CMV-specific).

TCRdb redid the calling of the reads with MiXCR, one entry per CDR3 protein. The sample lists under 500,000 distinct CDR3 sequences; under 55% were seen once. On this clonotype: Its cognate antigen is unknown.

The CDR3 length is 15 residues. Trimming pared 5 bases from V and 2 bases from J, leaving 17 bases between. Germline V gene sequence: CDR1 SGHNT, CDR2 YYREEE (reference sequence). This sequence was found in a human donor in good health (CMV status not recorded). Some clones in this sample may be carry-over from other donors' samples. Sequencing used cultured PBMCs, obtained from culture after CMV antigen stimulation. The genes are TRBV5-4 and TRBJ2-7; D uncertain. The CDR3 DNA is TGTGCCAGCAGTTCCCCTGAGACGGTAGCCTACGAGCAGTACTTC. Protein sequence: CASSSPETVAYEQYF.